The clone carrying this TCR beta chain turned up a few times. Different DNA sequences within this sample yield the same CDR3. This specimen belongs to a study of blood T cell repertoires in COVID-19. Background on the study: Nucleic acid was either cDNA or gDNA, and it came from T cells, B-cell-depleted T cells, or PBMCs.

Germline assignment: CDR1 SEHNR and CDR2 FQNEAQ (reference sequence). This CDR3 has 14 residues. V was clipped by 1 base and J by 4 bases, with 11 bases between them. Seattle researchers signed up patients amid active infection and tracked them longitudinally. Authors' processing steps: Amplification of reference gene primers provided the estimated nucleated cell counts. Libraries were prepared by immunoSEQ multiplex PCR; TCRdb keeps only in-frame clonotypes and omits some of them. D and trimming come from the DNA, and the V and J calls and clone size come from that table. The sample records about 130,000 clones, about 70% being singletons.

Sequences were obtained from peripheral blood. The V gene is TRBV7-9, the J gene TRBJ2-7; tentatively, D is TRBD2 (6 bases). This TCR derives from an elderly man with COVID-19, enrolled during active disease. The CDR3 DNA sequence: TGTGCCAGCAGCTTAGTGCTAGCGCCTTACGAGCAGTACTTC. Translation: CASSLVLAPYEQYF.